This T cell receptor beta chain was sequenced during a study of blood T cell repertoires in COVID-19 (dated by TCRdb to between 2020 and 2021). Turning to the overall study: The collaborator samples originated in the United States, Italy and Spain and spanned the acute and convalescent phases of COVID-19. The material from the prospective study consisted of cDNA or gDNA derived from T cells, B-cell-depleted T cells, or PBMCs. The dataset comprised deeply sampled blood TCRbeta repertoires from subjects exposed to, actively infected with, or recovered from COVID-19. The repertoires were made available in a free public database intended to serve as a resource for research on the immune response to SARS-CoV-2. The samples were drawn from the first 160 participants of the ongoing ImmuneRACE study and from more than 1,000 subjects provided by 6 global collaborators. A de-identified subject ID, COVID-19 status, age in years and sex were almost always included in the sample metadata. Where available, HLA class I and class II types were obtained from metadata supplied by the sample provider rather than from assay-based typing. Broader findings and caveats from the paper: The amount of clinical and demographic metadata varied by source and participant and was provided uncurated.

Another Seattle source contributed samples from volunteer blood donors who had recovered from COVID-19. Collaborating institutions collected whole blood in K2EDTA tubes following their own protocols. Collaborator samples were shipped for TCRbeta analysis as frozen whole blood, isolated PBMCs, or DNA extracted from either sample type. For this clone: The target of this receptor is not known. No clone much larger than this one lies a single base away; base qualities are absent.

TCRbeta CDR3 regions were amplified from genomic DNA using the immunoSEQ Assay, a bias-controlled multiplex PCR. In the paper's pipeline: Within the assay, amplification of reference gene primers was used to estimate how many nucleated cells each sample contained. To quantify the absolute abundance of each unique TCRbeta CDR3 rearrangement, sequence reads were collapsed and filtered. Productive Simpson clonality was computed per sample as the square root of Simpson's diversity index over productive rearrangements. What TCRdb holds here is the immuneACCESS table cut down to in-frame rearrangements. Part of the clones is not present; checked against another copy, under half of the missing clones reflect an unresolved V gene, and the others are unexplained. V, J and clone size are taken as reported in that table, and D and trimming were inferred from the DNA itself. This sample holds more than 100,000 clones; approximately 84% were observed only once. Around 13% of the sample goes to the ten largest clones.

The CDR3 contains 15 residues, cysteine and phenylalanine counted. CDR3 DNA is the only sequence kept; it has 45 bases, read in frame from the first base. Taken from the germline V gene, the CDR1 and CDR2 loops are MNHEY and SVGEGT. V lost 6 bases and J lost 4 bases; the stretch between them is 17 bases long. The sequence joins TRBV6-2 or TRBV6-3 to TRBJ2-3; TRBD2 is perhaps the D gene, given 5 matching bases. Input material: peripheral blood. This receptor was identified in a woman aged 25 to 39 who had recovered from COVID-19. The DNA sequence is given as TGTGCCAGCAGCAACAGCGGAAGTGGTGCAGATACGCAGTATTTT. Its protein reads: CASSNSGSGADTQYF.